The clone carrying this T cell receptor beta chain came up many times. With a J-beta primer mix and a sample-barcoded 5' primer, a second PCR ran roughly 7 to 11 cycles. Through a template-switch adaptor with 12 random nucleotides, each cDNA molecule received a tag. There were at least 3 million CDR3-containing paired-end reads obtained from each sample. MiXCR was run by TCRdb on the 5' RACE reads, yielding one entry per CDR3 protein. The table records a few hundred thousand distinct CDR3 sequences, about 25% of them present only once. These data originate in a study of blood T cells in healthy people across ages. The V gene end was trimmed by 3 bases and the J gene end by 1 base; junction bases not matched to a gene: 3. The CDR3 has 15 residues. These data were likewise used in another study, on T cells of mothers and their children. That work adds: Normalized overlap was always slightly, never significantly, higher in related than unrelated mother-child pairs.

Sequenced input: blood. The chain recombines TRBV12-3 or TRBV12-4 with TRBJ2-5; 9 bases match TRBD2. The origin of this receptor is a boy aged 2-9 years in good health. CDR3 loop: CASSLRRGGQETQYF. The CDR3 bases are TGTGCCAGCAGTTTGCGGCGGGGGGGCCAAGAGACCCAGTACTTC.